The 20 T cell receptor beta chains below come from one sample, sequenced in a study of patients and donors after allogeneic stem cell transplantation. TCRdb passed the RT-PCR reads through MiXCR, listing each CDR3 protein once. The data show about 74,000 distinct CDR3 sequences, roughly 29% seen once. Sequenced sample: blood, either unsorted or a sorted T cell fraction (not recorded which). These receptors all come from a human donor who was either an allogeneic HSCT recipient or a stem cell or donor lymphocyte infusion donor (not recorded which). It is not recorded whose cells these are; they may come from a transplant donor.

The chain carries TRBV30 and TRBJ1-1, with 7 bases lining up with TRBD1. CDR1 and CDR2 (germline): GTSNPN, SVGIG (reference sequence). This CDR3 is 13 amino acids long. The J segment lost 5 bases and the V segment lost 0 bases, leaving 3 bases of the junction unmatched. CDR3 DNA: TGTGCCTGGAGTGTACACAGGGGTACTGAAGCTTTCTTT. This sequence encodes CAWSVHRGTEAFF.

The chain recombines TRBV7-9 with TRBJ2-7; D remains unclear. The CDR3 totals 15 residues. The V gene's germline CDR1 is SEHNR and CDR2 FQNEAQ (reference sequence). V shed 4 bases and J shed 2 bases, with 15 bases lying between them. CDR3 in amino acids: CASSSKDWPPYEQYF. Here the CDR3 DNA reads TGTGCCAGCAGCTCAAAAGATTGGCCCCCCTACGAGCAGTACTTC.

The gene calls are TRBV28 and TRBJ2-1; no firm D call. The germline V and J ends were trimmed by 7 bases and 4 bases, with 17 bases remaining between them. The CDR3 runs 15 residues. Per the germline V gene, CDR1 is MDHEN and CDR2 is SYDVKM. The CDR3, as DNA: TGTGCCAGCACCCGGAAAGGGTTCCATTACAATGAGCAGTTCTTC. Translating it yields CASTRKGFHYNEQFF.

V gene TRBV6-2 or TRBV6-3 combines with J gene TRBJ2-5, with D unclear. V was trimmed by 4 bases and J by 7 bases, leaving 10 bases between them. CDR3 length: 12 amino acids. Per germline, CDR1 MNHEY and CDR2 SVGEGT. The chain's CDR3 is CASSSFLGTQYF. Written as DNA, the CDR3 is TGTGCCAGCAGTTCCTTTCTGGGGACCCAGTACTTC.

The genes are TRBV10-2 and TRBJ1-1; 9 bases agree with TRBD1. V trimming: 8 bases; J trimming: 1 base; junction bases outside the gene matches: 5. CDR3 length: 14 residues. Germline lookup yields CDR1 WSHSY and CDR2 SAAADI. CDR3: CASRQTGGNTEAFF. CDR3 bases: TGCGCCAGCCGCCAGACAGGGGGGAACACTGAAGCTTTCTTT.

This sequence joins TRBV3-1 and TRBJ2-3, with TRBD1 identical over 7 bases. The V and J ends lost 5 bases and 3 bases, in that order; junction bases with no gene match: 5. Germline V gene data show CDR1 as LGHDT and CDR2 as YNNKEL (reference sequence). This CDR3 contains 14 residues. The CDR3 loop reads CASSITGETDTQYF. In DNA form, the CDR3 reads TGTGCCAGCAGCATAACAGGGGAAACAGATACGCAGTATTTT.

The chain joins TRBV5-1 to TRBJ1-6, with D unresolved. CDR1 is SGHRS, CDR2 YFSETQ, per germline. This CDR3 is 15 amino acids long. V was trimmed by 3 bases and J by 7 bases, leaving 14 bases between them. The CDR3 reads CASSYVPVPNSPLHF. In DNA form, the CDR3 reads TGCGCCAGCAGCTACGTACCAGTACCCAATTCACCCCTCCACTTT.

The chain uses TRBV5-4 and TRBJ2-2; unclear D gene. This CDR3 spans 14 amino acids. The germline gives CDR1 SGHNT, CDR2 YYREEE (reference sequence). Trimming left V 4 bases short and J 3 bases short, with 10 bases between. The CDR3: CASSPLVDTGELFF. The CDR3, as DNA: TGTGCCAGCAGCCCTCTGGTAGACACCGGGGAGCTGTTTTTT.

A few counts support this clonotype. The rearrangement uses TRBV7-9 and TRBJ2-1, with 8 positions matching TRBD1. V lost 4 bases to trimming and J lost 4 bases; unmatched junction nucleotides: 9. From germline, CDR1 is SEHNR and CDR2 FQNEAQ (reference sequence). This CDR3 has 16 residues. The CDR3 region has the DNA TGTGCCAGCAGCTCTTGGACAGGGACCACGTACAATGAGCAGTTCTTC. Translation gives CASSSWTGTTYNEQFF.

This chain joins TRBV9 and TRBJ2-7; no definite D call. Trimming shortened V by 0 bases and J by 4 bases, and 11 bases separated the two germline ends. The CDR3 length is 14 residues. Germline CDR1 and CDR2: SGDLS and YYNGEE. CDR3 nucleotide sequence: TGTGCCAGCAGCGTAGGGGAATCCCCTTACGAGCAGTACTTC. This gives the protein CASSVGESPYEQYF. Looking up the rest from reference TRBV9 and TRBJ2-7 gives the full variable domain: DSGVTQTPKHLITATGQRVTLRCSPRSGDLSVYWYQQSLDQGLQFLIQYYNGEERAKGNILERFSAQQFPDLHSELNLSSLELGDSALYFCASSVGESPYEQYFGPGTRLTVT.

This chain uses TRBV15 with TRBJ2-1; TRBD2 matches at 7 bases. V lost 5 bases to trimming and J lost 4 bases; unmatched junction nucleotides: 5. This CDR3 has 14 residues. Germline V gives CDR1 LNHNV, CDR2 YYDKDF (reference sequence). CDR3 bases: TGTGCCACCAGCTTCCTGGGGGGGTACAATGAGCAGTTCTTC. It yields the protein CATSFLGGYNEQFF.

The genes are TRBV6-2 or TRBV6-3 and TRBJ1-6, with TRBD1 identical over 9 bases. CDR1 is MNHEY and CDR2 is SVGEGT in the germline V gene. Trimming removed 0 bases from V and 0 bases from J; junction bases left unmatched: 6. This CDR3 spans 19 amino acids. Written as DNA, the CDR3 is TGTGCCAGCAGTTACTCGGACAGGGGTCCAAGCTCCTATAATTCACCCCTCCACTTT. Its protein product is CASSYSDRGPSSYNSPLHF.

The chain links TRBV4-1 to TRBJ2-6; D is possibly TRBD1 or TRBD2 (5 bases each). Trimming pared 4 bases from V and 0 bases from J, leaving 13 bases between. This CDR3 is built from 17 residues. Germline assignment: CDR1 MGHRA and CDR2 YSYEKL. Here the CDR3 reads CASSPSHGASGANVLTF. The CDR3 DNA sequence: TGCGCCAGCAGCCCTTCCCACGGGGCCTCTGGGGCCAACGTCCTGACTTTC.

This clonotype was observed once. J is TRBJ1-1 and V is TRBV5-1; D is uncertain. This CDR3 spans 12 amino acids. Germline assignment: CDR1 SGHRS and CDR2 YFSETQ. The V and J ends lost 1 base and 4 bases respectively, with 5 bases between them. The CDR3 bases are TGCGCCAGCAGCTTGAGACGCACTGAAGCTTTCTTT. It is translated as CASSLRRTEAFF.

This rearrangement joins TRBV4-1 to TRBJ2-7; D ambiguous. The CDR3 has 14 residues. V was pared by 6 bases and J by 5 bases, with 17 bases between. Germline V gene data show CDR1 as MGHRA and CDR2 as YSYEKL. CDR3 protein: CASREVWGTHEQYF. The CDR3, as DNA: TGCGCCAGCAGAGAGGTTTGGGGTACCCACGAGCAGTACTTC.

A few counts support this clonotype. The chain has TRBV4-3 and TRBJ2-1; 7 bases fit TRBD2. V lost 4 bases to trimming and J lost 8 bases; unmatched junction nucleotides: 5. This CDR3 region has 13 residues. Germline CDR1 is LGHNA and CDR2 is YSLEER. CDR3 sequence reads: CASSPGGIHEQFF. The CDR3 nucleotides read TGCGCCAGCAGCCCCGGGGGGATCCATGAGCAGTTCTTC.

The chain employs TRBV11-3 and TRBJ2-3, with TRBD2 matching 12 bases. Germline-derived CDR1 and CDR2 are SGHNT and YENEEA. The ends lost 5 bases at V and 3 bases at J; junction bases unmatched: 6. The CDR3 runs 16 residues. The CDR3 region has the DNA TGTGCCAGCAGCACCGTTCTAGCGGGGGGGACAGATACGCAGTATTTT. Translating it yields CASSTVLAGGTDTQYF. Full variable domain (remainder filled in from reference TRBV11-3 and TRBJ2-3): EAGVVQSPRYKIIEKKQPVAFWCNPISGHNTLYWYLQNLGQGPELLIRYENEEAVDDSQLPKDRFSAERLKGVDSTLKIQPAELGDSAVYLCASSTVLAGGTDTQYFGPGTRLTVL.

The chain has TRBV3-1 and TRBJ2-5; D is undetermined. Germline CDR1 LGHDT, CDR2 YNNKEL (reference sequence). Between the trimmed V and J ends, which lost 5 bases and 0 bases, there was a span of 10 bases. CDR3 size: 14 residues. CDR3 sequence: CASSSSLYQETQYF. The CDR3 bases are TGTGCCAGCAGCTCGAGCCTGTACCAAGAGACCCAGTACTTC.

This clonotype was counted between two and nine times. The rearrangement uses TRBV5-1 and TRBJ2-5; 11 bases are shared with TRBD2. The ends lost 7 bases at V and 1 base at J; junction bases unmatched: 3. Germline V gene sequence: CDR1 SGHRS, CDR2 YFSETQ. CDR3 length: 14 residues. The CDR3 DNA reads TGCGCCAGCGGGACTAGCGGCCTCCAAGAGACCCAGTACTTC. Its translation: CASGTSGLQETQYF.

The chain has TRBV10-3 and TRBJ2-7; 11 bases align to TRBD2. The V segment lost 3 bases and the J segment 1 base; nucleotides outside the gene matches: 2. Germline V lookup: CDR1 ENHRY, CDR2 SYGVKD. The CDR3 covers 15 residues. The CDR3 DNA is TGTGCCATCAGTGAAGGGACTAGCGGATCCTACGAGCAGTACTTC. Its protein product is CAISEGTSGSYEQYF.